These 26 T cell receptor beta chains were all obtained from the same sample, sequenced in a study of T cells expressing NK-cell markers (dated by TCRdb to the early 2020s). The library was made by 5' RACE. TCRdb shows the sequencer as Illumina HiSeq 2000. TCRdb reprocessed the reads; each CDR3 protein sequence makes one entry, and DNA is unavailable. This sample's records show approximately 150,000 distinct CDR3 sequences. Roughly 18% of the sample rests with the top ten. Sequencing input: blood T cells: a sorted CD56 or NKG2C T cell subset, CD4+ or CD8+ T cells, or bulk PBMC T cells (not recorded which). Source of these receptors: a woman between 18 and 70 years old in good health.

The CDR3 here is CASSEGAVETQYF. V and J are TRBV10-2 and TRBJ2-5; checking the TCRdb D call of TRBD1 is not possible without DNA. Germline V gene sequence: CDR1 WSHSY, CDR2 SAAADI. This CDR3 spans 13 amino acids.

This chain links TRBV20-1 with TRBJ2-1; TCRdb outputs TRBD1, but without DNA this stays unchecked. This CDR3 comprises 15 residues. Germline-derived CDR1 and CDR2 are DFQATT and SNEGSKA (reference sequence). The CDR3 sequence: CSARGWGADWREQFF.

The chain couples TRBV24-1 to TRBJ2-3; lacking DNA, the TRBD1 call made by TCRdb goes unchecked. The germline CDR1 and CDR2 sequences are KGHDR and SFDVKD. There are 17 residues in the CDR3. This CDR3 is CATSDPTPGQGGDTQYF.

The chain uses TRBV5-1 and TRBJ1-1. The CDR3 spans 11 residues. CDR1 SGHRS and CDR2 YFSETQ come from the germline V gene. CDR3: CASSLDTEAFF.

The J gene is TRBJ2-5, the V gene TRBV5-1; absent DNA, TCRdb's TRBD1 call cannot be checked. The CDR3 loop spans 14 amino acids. Germline CDR1 reads SGHRS; CDR2 reads YFSETQ. CDR3 region: CASFPGQGAETQYF.

The chain uses TRBV7-9 and TRBJ1-5. Germline V gene data show CDR1 as SEHNR and CDR2 as FQNEAQ (reference sequence). The CDR3 is 17 residues long. The CDR3 protein is CASCLEGLIMGNQPQHF.

This sequence joins TRBV5-1 and TRBJ2-5; lacking DNA, the TRBD2 call made by TCRdb goes unchecked. The CDR3 consists of 16 residues. In germline, CDR1 is SGHRS, CDR2 YFSETQ. The CDR3 region is CASSLALAGGLETQYF.

The chain employs TRBV28 and TRBJ1-1. CDR3 length: 15 residues. Per the germline V gene, CDR1 is MDHEN and CDR2 is SYDVKM. The chain's CDR3 is CASSLPGRASVEAFF.

The chain uses TRBV20-1 and TRBJ1-5; TCRdb names TRBD1, which stays unverified in the absence of DNA. The germline CDR1 and CDR2 sequences are DFQATT and SNEGSKA (reference sequence). The CDR3 covers 17 residues. The CDR3 reads CSARFEGWTGRGQPQHF.

CDR3 sequence: CASSLSRGPDTQYF. The rearrangement joins TRBV5-1 to TRBJ2-3; TCRdb returns TRBD1, unconfirmable since there is no DNA. This CDR3 is built from 14 residues. Germline assignment: CDR1 SGHRS and CDR2 YFSETQ.

V is TRBV20-1 and J is TRBJ2-1; TCRdb returns TRBD2, unconfirmable since there is no DNA. Germline V lookup: CDR1 DFQATT, CDR2 SNEGSKA (reference sequence). The CDR3 contains 14 residues. CDR3 sequence reads: CSARDRGGHNEQFF.

J is TRBJ1-4 and V is TRBV11-2; TCRdb reports TRBD1, a call that lacks DNA to check it against. Germline V gene sequence: CDR1 SGHAT, CDR2 FQNNGV. The CDR3 consists of 13 residues. The CDR3 spells CASSLDRVEKLFF.

The chain employs TRBV6-2 or TRBV6-3 and TRBJ2-7. This CDR3 has 11 amino acids. Germline-derived CDR1 and CDR2 are MNHEY and SVGEGT. CDR3 sequence: CASSQAIEQYF.

V is TRBV6-1 and J is TRBJ2-3; TCRdb selects TRBD2, and the lack of DNA leaves this call unchecked. This CDR3 is 13 amino acids long. The germline V gene has CDR1 MNHNS and CDR2 SASEGT. CDR3 amino acids: CASRGLHTDTQYF.

The genes are TRBV28 and TRBJ2-5; the TRBD2 assignment by TCRdb is unverifiable without DNA. The CDR3 spans 15 residues. The germline V gene has CDR1 MDHEN and CDR2 SYDVKM. The CDR3 loop is CASSPPPAPKETQYF. The variable domain in full, with the rest retrieved from reference TRBV28 and TRBJ2-5, is DVKVTQSSRYLVKRTGEKVFLECVQDMDHENMFWYRQDPGLGLRLIYFSYDVKMKEKGDIPEGYSVSREKKERFSLILESASTNQTSMYLCASSPPPAPKETQYFGPGTRLLVL.

The V and J genes are TRBV10-3 and TRBJ2-2; the D call from TCRdb, TRBD1, cannot be confirmed without DNA. The CDR3 sequence is 14 residues long. Per germline, CDR1 ENHRY and CDR2 SYGVKD. CDR3 sequence: CATRGGINTGELFF.

The chain recombines TRBV7-2 with TRBJ2-2; as DNA is missing, the TRBD2 call by TCRdb cannot be tested. The germline CDR1 and CDR2 sequences are SGHTA and FQGNSA. This CDR3 comprises 14 residues. This CDR3 is CASSSGQRAGELFF.

This chain connects TRBV9 to TRBJ1-2; the TCRdb call, TRBD1, lacks DNA for checking. Germline V CDR1 and CDR2: SGDLS, YYNGEE. The CDR3 is 14 residues long. The chain's CDR3 is CASRETGTGAGYTF. The variable domain in full, completed from reference TRBV9 and TRBJ1-2, reads DSGVTQTPKHLITATGQRVTLRCSPRSGDLSVYWYQQSLDQGLQFLIQYYNGEERAKGNILERFSAQQFPDLHSELNLSSLELGDSALYFCASRETGTGAGYTFGSGTRLTVV.

The gene calls are TRBV12-3 or TRBV12-4 and TRBJ2-1; with no DNA, the TCRdb D assignment of TRBD2 cannot be verified. This CDR3 spans 17 amino acids. This CDR3 is CASSSGGFRSGRNEQFF.

The chain is built from TRBV7-9 and TRBJ2-1; TCRdb lists TRBD2, though no DNA is available to test this call. CDR1 is SEHNR and CDR2 is FQNEAQ in the germline V gene (reference sequence). The CDR3 is 14 amino acids. CDR3 region: CASSSPLSYNEQFF.

V gene TRBV6-1 combines with J gene TRBJ1-4; without DNA, the TCRdb call of TRBD1 cannot be checked. This CDR3 contains 14 residues. In germline, CDR1 is MNHNS, CDR2 SASEGT. The CDR3 reads CASNDQGAGEKLFF.

The chain uses TRBV5-5 and TRBJ1-1. Germline-derived CDR1 and CDR2 are SGHKS and YYEKEE (reference sequence). This CDR3 is 14 amino acids long. This chain's CDR3 is CASSFASGRTEAFF.

The chain recombines TRBV29-1 with TRBJ2-1. Germline loops: CDR1 SQVTM, CDR2 ANQGSEA. The CDR3 is made up of 12 amino acids. The CDR3 spells CSVATPWDEQFF.

The chain couples TRBV2 to TRBJ2-5; with no DNA, the TCRdb D assignment of TRBD2 cannot be verified. The germline V gene encodes CDR1 SNHLY and CDR2 FYNNEI. The length of the CDR3 is 15 residues. The CDR3 protein is CASSEIRRELETQYF.

The rearrangement joins TRBV12-3 or TRBV12-4 to TRBJ2-7. The CDR3 has 13 amino acids. CDR3 amino acids: CASSSLQSYEQYF.

The chain has TRBV5-1 and TRBJ1-2. CDR3 length: 14 residues. CDR1 is SGHRS and CDR2 is YFSETQ in the germline V gene. CDR3 region: CASSPQEGTYGYTF.